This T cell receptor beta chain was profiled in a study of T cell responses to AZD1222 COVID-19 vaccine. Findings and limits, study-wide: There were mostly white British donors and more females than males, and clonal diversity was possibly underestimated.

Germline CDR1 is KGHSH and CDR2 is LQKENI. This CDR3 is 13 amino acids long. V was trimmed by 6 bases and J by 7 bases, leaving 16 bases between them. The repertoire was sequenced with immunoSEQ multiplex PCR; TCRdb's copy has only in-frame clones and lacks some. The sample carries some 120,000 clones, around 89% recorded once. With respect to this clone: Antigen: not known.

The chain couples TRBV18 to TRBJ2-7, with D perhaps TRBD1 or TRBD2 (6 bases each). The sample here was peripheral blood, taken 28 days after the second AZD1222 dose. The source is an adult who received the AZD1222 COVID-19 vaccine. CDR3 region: CASSFRQAGEQYF. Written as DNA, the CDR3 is TGTGCCAGCTCGTTCCGACAGGCGGGGGAGCAGTACTTC.